This TCR beta chain appears in the sequencing data of a study of OX40 agonist ivuxolimab in advanced cancers. The CDR3 is made up of 13 amino acids. The V gene's germline CDR1 is KGHSH and CDR2 LQKENI. The V and J ends lost 0 bases and 5 bases respectively, with 6 bases between them. This clone was picked up a small number of times. Other DNA sequences from this sample encode an identical CDR3 as well. Only in-frame clones appear in the TCRdb table, and some are missing; sequencing was by immunoSEQ multiplex PCR. Found here are some 70,000 clones, 80% to 90% of them singletons; the top ten hold around 1.1%.

V usage is TRBV18 and J usage is TRBJ2-3; maybe TRBD2 (5 bases). The sequence came from an adult with an advanced solid tumor such as melanoma, head and neck, liver or kidney cancer. The sequenced sample was CD4+ or CD8+ T cells sorted from blood, obtained in a trial of the OX40 agonist ivuxolimab. The CDR3 region has the DNA TGTGCCAGCTCACCACCAGGAGGAGATACGCAGTATTTT. Translation: CASSPPGGDTQYF.